A selection of T cell receptor beta chains follows, all from one sample in a study of T cell responses to AZD1222 COVID-19 vaccine. This table comes from immunoSEQ multiplex PCR, and its TCRdb copy is limited to in-frame clones, with some not included. In the table there are some 120,000 clones, about nine tenths of which are singletons. This specimen was peripheral blood, taken on day 0 of AZD1222 vaccination. The receptors shown here come from an adult in good health. Both conserved end residues are part of each CDR3. D genes are given only for firm matches. The listing skips clone size in some rows; elsewhere it reads once, few, many or a size class.

-	TRBD2	TRBV6-5	TRBJ2-4	TGTGCCAGCAGCCTACTAGCGGGTGAAAACATTCAGTACTTC	CASSLLAGENIQYF
once	-	TRBV27	TRBJ1-6	TGTGCCAGCACCGAGGGGTATAATTCACCCCTCCACTTT	CASTEGYNSPLHF
-	-	TRBV5-1	TRBJ2-7	TGCGCCAGCAGCTTGGGGGGCGCGAGCTCCTACGAGCAGTACTTC	CASSLGGASSYEQYF
-	-	TRBV29-1	TRBJ2-2	TGCAGCGTTGAAGAACAGGGTGGTGGGGAGCTGTTTTTT	CSVEEQGGGELFF
-	-	TRBV6-1	TRBJ1-5	TGTGCCAGCAGTGAAGCCTCCGGGTTCAATCAGCTCCAGCATTTT	CASSEASGFNQLQHF
-	-	TRBV11-2	TRBJ2-7	TGTGCCAGCAGCTTAGGTGGCGGGCCCTACGAGCAGTACTTC	CASSLGGGPYEQYF
few	TRBD2	TRBV28	TRBJ2-3	TGTGCCAGCAGCACTGAAATCGGACTAGCGGACACAGATACGCAGTATTTT	CASSTEIGLADTDTQYF
-	-	TRBV5-4	TRBJ2-7	TGTGCCAGCAGCTTTGAGTCATGGGACACCCTCTTC	CASSFESWDTLF
-	-	TRBV5-5	TRBJ1-6	TGTGCCAGCAGCTTGGACCTCCGGCGGTCACCCCTCCACTTT	CASSLDLRRSPLHF
-	-	TRBV3-1/TRBV3-2	TRBJ2-6	TGTGCCAGCAGTCAGGAGGGTTCCGGCTGGCCTGGGGCCAACGTCCTGACTTTC	CASSQEGSGWPGANVLTF
once	TRBD2	TRBV7-9	TRBJ2-4	TGTGCCAGCAGCTTAGTCCCTAGCGGGGTCCCCGTTCAGTACTTC	CASSLVPSGVPVQYF
-	-	TRBV27	TRBJ1-4	TGTGCCAGCAGCCCGGCAGCTGCAACTAATGAAAAACTGTTTTTT	CASSPAAATNEKLFF
-	TRBD1	TRBV19	TRBJ1-5	TGTGCCGGTAGTAACACAGGGGGACGACAGCCCCAGCATTTT	CAGSNTGGRQPQHF
-	-	TRBV20-1	TRBJ1-2	TGCAGTGCTAGTCCACAGGCCGACTATGGCTACACCTTC	CSASPQADYGYTF
-	-	TRBV6-6	TRBJ1-1	TGTGCCAGCAGCCCCAGGGGACGGAACACTGAAGCTTTCTTT	CASSPRGRNTEAFF
-	-	TRBV5-4	TRBJ2-3	TGTGCCAGCAGCACCTCGACTAATTTTTTAACCACAGATACGCAGTATTTT	CASSTSTNFLTTDTQYF
-	-	TRBV4-2	TRBJ1-5	TGTGCCAGCAGCCAAGATAGCCTAGCGGGTCAGCCCCAGCATTTT	CASSQDSLAGQPQHF
-	TRBD1	TRBV25-1	TRBJ1-2	TGTGCCAGCAGTGCAGAGTTGACAGGGAACTATGGCTACACCTTC	CASSAELTGNYGYTF
-	-	TRBV28	TRBJ1-5	TGTGCCAGCAGTTCAATAGACAGGCAGGCCAGTCAGCCCCAGCATTTT	CASSSIDRQASQPQHF
-	-	TRBV10-3	TRBJ1-3	TGTGCCATCAGTGAGTCGCCGAACACCATATATTTT	CAISESPNTIYF
-	-	TRBV29-1	TRBJ2-2	TGCAGCGTTGGTCGGGGACCCCGCGGCGGGGAGCTGTTTTTT	CSVGRGPRGGELFF
-	TRBD1	TRBV6-5	TRBJ2-4	TGTGCCAGCACCTCGGGACAGGGTTTCATTCAGTACTTC	CASTSGQGFIQYF
-	TRBD2	TRBV5-1	TRBJ2-1	TGCGCCAGCAGCTTGTCTGGGACTAGCGGACTCAATGAGCAGTTCTTC	CASSLSGTSGLNEQFF